This T cell receptor (beta chain) was identified in a study of CD8+ T cells in alopecia areata. At the level of the study: The drug, tofacitinib, lasted 6 to 18 months, followed by 6 months off drug.

Germline lookup yields CDR1 KGHSH and CDR2 LQKENI. V was pared by 2 bases and J by 4 bases, with 9 bases between. The length of the CDR3 is 13 residues. Punch biopsies of lesional scalp, plus peripheral blood, were taken from alopecia areata patients. Extracted RNA was reverse transcribed, and the resulting cDNA served as sequencing template. Assay: immunoSEQ multiplex PCR; the TCRdb copy retains only in-frame clones and omits some. The profile shows 140,000 to 150,000 clones, about 51% of them singletons. This TCR derives from a human donor with alopecia areata. This chain uses TRBV18 with TRBJ2-7; D is possibly TRBD1 (6 bases). The source was CD4+ T cells sorted from blood, collected at week 0. This CDR3 reads CASSPSQGYEQYF. The CDR3 DNA sequence: TGTGCCAGCTCACCATCACAGGGTTACGAGCAGTACTTC.